One and the same sample provided the 9 T cell receptor beta chains below, sequenced in a study of blood T cell repertoires in COVID-19. The method was immunoSEQ multiplex PCR; TCRdb's version includes in-frame clones alone and lacks a portion of them. This sample has hundreds of thousands of clones, with about 89% found just once. What was sequenced was PBMCs or T cells enriched from blood (not recorded which). These TCRs come from a woman aged 40 to 55 who had recovered from COVID-19.

This clone was seen only once. The chain uses TRBV15 and TRBJ1-1; maybe TRBD1 (6 bases). The V gene lost 5 bases and the J gene lost 3 bases, with 13 bases spanning the gap. The CDR3 sequence is 14 residues long. Germline V gene sequence: CDR1 LNHNV, CDR2 YYDKDF (reference sequence). Here the CDR3 reads CATSGNRVDTEAFF. The CDR3 DNA is TGTGCCACCAGCGGTAACAGGGTTGACACTGAAGCTTTCTTT.

The chain joins TRBV7-3 to TRBJ2-7; D is uncertain. Trimming shortened V by 5 bases and J by 3 bases, and 11 bases separated the two germline ends. This CDR3 is built from 13 residues. The germline gives CDR1 SGHTA, CDR2 FQGTGA. The CDR3 DNA follows: TGTGCCAGCAGCCGCGCGTCAGGCTACGAGCAGTACTTC. It is translated as CASSRASGYEQYF.

This CDR3 is CASSTRTGNSETQYF. The CDR3, as DNA: TGTGCCAGTAGTACTCGGACAGGGAATTCAGAGACCCAGTACTTC. The rearrangement joins TRBV19 to TRBJ2-5; 8 nucleotides agree with TRBD1. In germline, CDR1 is LNHDA, CDR2 SQIVND (reference sequence). Trimming removed 4 bases from V and 4 bases from J; junction bases left unmatched: 8. The CDR3 spans 15 residues. The variable domain in full, completed from reference TRBV19 and TRBJ2-5, reads DGGITQSPKYLFRKEGQNVTLSCEQNLNHDAMYWYRQDPGQGLRLIYYSQIVNDFQKGDIAEGYSVSREKKESFPLTVTSAQKNPTAFYLCASSTRTGNSETQYFGPGTRLLVL.

V usage is TRBV19 and J usage is TRBJ2-7; a weak D match, TRBD1 (6 bases). Germline V gene lookup returns CDR1 LNHDA and CDR2 SQIVND (reference sequence). The germline V and J ends were trimmed by 4 bases and 2 bases, with 18 bases remaining between them. CDR3 length: 16 amino acids. The CDR3: CASSSTGSGSPYEQYF. The CDR3 DNA sequence: TGTGCCAGTAGTAGTACAGGGAGTGGTAGCCCCTACGAGCAGTACTTC.

The chain combines TRBV2 with TRBJ2-1, with D tentatively TRBD2 (6 bases). Per the germline V gene, CDR1 is SNHLY and CDR2 is FYNNEI. V lost 5 bases and J 10 bases, leaving 9 bases between the germline ends. This CDR3 comprises 11 residues. The chain's CDR3 is CASSPTREQFF. The CDR3 bases are TGTGCCAGCAGTCCGACTAGAGAGCAGTTCTTC.

This chain joins TRBV11-3 and TRBJ1-3; D perhaps matches TRBD1 (5 bases). This CDR3 spans 16 amino acids. V was pared by 4 bases and J by 3 bases, with 16 bases between. Germline V gene sequence: CDR1 SGHNT, CDR2 YENEEA. The CDR3: CASSSHGGKGGNTIYF. CDR3 bases: TGTGCCAGCAGCTCCCACGGGGGGAAAGGTGGAAACACCATATATTTT.

The rearrangement joins TRBV4-1 to TRBJ1-2; D is unresolved. Trimming removed 0 bases at V and 2 bases at J, with 7 bases between. Germline lookup yields CDR1 MGHRA and CDR2 YSYEKL. The length of the CDR3 is 14 residues. CDR3 in DNA: TGCGCCAGCAGCCAAGATTCGACAAACTATGGCTACACCTTC. Its translation: CASSQDSTNYGYTF.

The CDR3 sequence: CASSPHERASGIFDTQYF. CDR3 coding DNA: TGCGCCAGCAGCCCGCATGAGAGGGCTAGCGGGATTTTCGATACGCAGTATTTT. The chain uses TRBV4-1 and TRBJ2-3; 9 bases agree with TRBD2. This CDR3 is 18 amino acids long. Germline V gives CDR1 MGHRA, CDR2 YSYEKL. With V trimmed by 4 bases and J by 6 bases, 17 bases remained unmatched.

This clone was seen a single time. V usage is TRBV10-3 and J usage is TRBJ2-2, with D perhaps TRBD1 (5 bases). The CDR3 contains 13 residues. Germline assignment: CDR1 ENHRY and CDR2 SYGVKD. V lost 10 bases and J lost 3, with 12 bases in between. The CDR3: CATYPTDTGELFF. The CDR3, as DNA: TGTGCCACCTACCCGACAGACACCGGGGAGCTGTTTTTT.